The rows below give T cell receptor beta chains drawn from one sample of a study of blood T cell repertoires in COVID-19. Generated by immunoSEQ multiplex PCR, the TCRdb table keeps only in-frame clones and is missing some. The data contain 200,000 to 300,000 clones, about four fifths of them seen just once; the ten biggest clones take up approximately 10%. The sample was peripheral blood. These receptors all come from a woman aged 80 or over with acute or convalescent COVID-19. The CDR3 runs from the conserved cysteine through the conserved F or W.

v_call cdr3_aa
TRBV5-4 CASSLDSINSPLHF
TRBV10-3 CAISDRGQGLTDTQYF
TRBV2 CASKTGYSNQPQHF
TRBV5-1 CASSPREGYYGYTF
TRBV2 CASSFDRDRGFTGELFF
TRBV12-3/TRBV12-4 CASSLRGNQPQHF
TRBV5-1 CASSPTGRVNTEAFF
TRBV2 CASSRTGPVGAQYF
TRBV28 CASSRQGGTGELFF
TRBV28 CASVGLGGKSYEQYF
TRBV2 CASILPGTSGYEQYF
TRBV5-1 CASSRDTVNTEAFF
TRBV27 CASSSTTSGGPPDTQYF
TRBV18 CASSAGGETQYF
TRBV18 CASSPGLLRETQYF
TRBV5-8 CASSFYRERTDTQYF
TRBV5-1 CASSPRDRGDNEQFF
TRBV28 CASRSTGREKLFF
TRBV5-1 CASSLEGGLETQYF
TRBV5-1 CASSLAQGAGELFF
TRBV19 CASSPLGGARSYEQYF
TRBV5-1 CASSFRQSGPHSPLHF
TRBV2 CASSEPVPGSEKLFF
TRBV15 CATSRASAGTGGINEQFF
TRBV3-1/TRBV3-2 CASSQVGGGPRGDTQYF
TRBV2 CASSPGYSNQPQHF
TRBV27 CASRTSGGNEQFF
TRBV27 CASSLFGRGDSPLHF
TRBV28 CASSAGGRNQPQHF
TRBV27 CASSRLGINTEAFF
TRBV28 CASSPGTGQLSGANVLTF
TRBV23-1 CASSQSRDRFSWRSYTF
TRBV2 CASSEPRVNSNQPQHF
TRBV5-1 CASTQGPPANYGYTF
TRBV5-1 CASSSGQVFYEQYF
TRBV7-2 CASSLPTTGVSYEQYF
TRBV10-3 CAISESYGGEGYF
TRBV3-1/TRBV3-2 CASSRREVYNSPLHF
TRBV11-1 CASSLGGRRIDEQYF
TRBV11-2 CASSPASGDSYEQYF
TRBV6-2/TRBV6-3 CASSYPGQGTGYTF
TRBV2 CASSETGYNEQFF
TRBV6-5 CASSYSPRGGGYTF
TRBV9 CASSVGFLSSGNTIYF
TRBV14 CASSQDQGRGGVNTQYF
TRBV11-2 CASSLRTSDEQYF
TRBV19 CASTSGTGGNYGYTF
TRBV7-2 CASSLERQGDQPQHF
TRBV19 CASSIQTGGNSPLHF
TRBV18 CASSLQGIGEAFF
TRBV3-1/TRBV3-2 CASSHLANEQFF
TRBV5-1 CASSSGSGQGRETQYF